One sample yielded the 18 T cell receptor beta chains listed below, sequenced in a study of blood T cell repertoires in COVID-19. The assay was immunoSEQ multiplex PCR, and TCRdb's table has in-frame clones only and misses some. The profile shows roughly 65,000 clones, about 82% of them singletons. The sample taken for sequencing was peripheral blood. Receptor source: a human donor in a cohort sampled during active COVID-19.

The V and J genes are TRBV9 and TRBJ2-5; 10 bases agree with TRBD1. V trimming: 3 bases; J trimming: 5 bases; junction bases outside the gene matches: 7. The germline V gene encodes CDR1 SGDLS and CDR2 YYNGEE. This CDR3 comprises 15 residues. Here the CDR3 DNA reads TGTGCCAGCAGCGCGGGGACAGGGGTGCATGAGACCCAGTACTTC. Translating gives CASSAGTGVHETQYF.

V and J are TRBV18 and TRBJ1-6, with 9 bases that match TRBD1. CDR1 KGHSH and CDR2 LQKENI come from the germline V gene. The junction had 6 bases not matched to a gene; V was cut back by 2 bases and J by 7 bases. This CDR3 is built from 16 residues. The CDR3: CASSPSRTGENSPLHF. CDR3 DNA sequence: TGTGCCAGCTCACCATCTCGGACAGGGGAAAATTCACCCCTCCACTTT.

The chain joins TRBV5-1 to TRBJ2-5; D is unclear. From germline, CDR1 is SGHRS and CDR2 YFSETQ. V lost 3 bases, J lost 4 bases, and 7 bases lay in between. The CDR3 has 12 residues. CDR3 region: CASSSDLETQYF. The CDR3 DNA is TGCGCCAGCAGCTCAGATCTAGAGACCCAGTACTTC.

The rearrangement links TRBV11-2 to TRBJ1-2; 9 nucleotides align to TRBD1. V trimming: 5 bases; J trimming: 6 bases; junction bases outside the gene matches: 4. The CDR3 length is 13 residues. CDR1 is SGHAT, CDR2 FQNNGV, per germline. As DNA, the CDR3 is TGTGCCAGCAGCCCCTGGACAGGGGATGGCTACACCTTC. It translates to CASSPWTGDGYTF.

The J gene is TRBJ1-2, the V gene TRBV7-9, with TRBD1 as a possible D gene (5 bases). This CDR3 is 11 amino acids long. The V end was cut by 2 bases, the J end by 8 bases, with 6 bases between. Germline lookup yields CDR1 SEHNR and CDR2 FQNEAQ (reference sequence). The CDR3 DNA reads TGTGCCAGCAGCTTACAGGGCGGCTACACCTTC. Translated, it gives CASSLQGGYTF.

The chain couples TRBV15 to TRBJ1-1; D is unclear. There are 16 residues in the CDR3. Germline loops: CDR1 LNHNV, CDR2 YYDKDF (reference sequence). V shed 0 bases and J shed 0 bases, with 11 bases lying between them. The CDR3 is CATSRDTVQVNTEAFF. CDR3 sequence (DNA): TGTGCCACCAGCAGAGATACTGTTCAGGTGAACACTGAAGCTTTCTTT.

The CDR3 DNA follows: TGTGCCAGCAGCGCAAGAGACAGAATGAACACTGAAGCTTTCTTT. Protein sequence: CASSARDRMNTEAFF. The chain combines TRBV9 with TRBJ1-1, with a possible D match to TRBD1 (5 bases). The V end lost 3 bases, the J end lost 0 bases, and 12 bases lay between the germline ends. Germline CDR1 SGDLS, CDR2 YYNGEE. The CDR3 is made up of 15 amino acids. The full variable domain, its missing parts supplied by reference TRBV9 and TRBJ1-1, is DSGVTQTPKHLITATGQRVTLRCSPRSGDLSVYWYQQSLDQGLQFLIQYYNGEERAKGNILERFSAQQFPDLHSELNLSSLELGDSALYFCASSARDRMNTEAFFGQGTRLTVV.

The chain combines TRBV11-2 with TRBJ2-1, with D perhaps TRBD2 (5 bases). Trimming removed 6 bases at V and 10 bases at J, with 16 bases between. The CDR3 has 13 amino acids. Germline V gives CDR1 SGHAT, CDR2 FQNNGV. DNA for the CDR3: TGTGCCAGCAGGGGAGTATCAGGCTCAGAGCAGTTCTTC. Amino acids: CASRGVSGSEQFF.

This clone was seen once. The rearrangement links TRBV10-1 to TRBJ2-1, with 10 bases identical to TRBD1. Germline V CDR1 and CDR2: WNHNN, SYGVQD (reference sequence). This CDR3 comprises 16 residues. The V segment lost 4 bases and the J segment 9 bases; nucleotides outside the gene matches: 12. CDR3 residues: CASSGTGQGNDGEQFF. For the CDR3, the DNA is TGCGCCAGCAGTGGGACGGGACAGGGGAACGACGGTGAGCAGTTCTTC.

V and J are TRBV7-9 and TRBJ1-1; 11 bases fit TRBD1. This CDR3 has 12 residues. Trimming took 5 bases from V and 8 from J; bases not matched to a gene: 1. Looked up from germline, CDR1 is SEHNR and CDR2 is FQNEAQ (reference sequence). CDR3 in DNA: TGTGCCAGCAGCCGGGACAGGGGGGAAGCTTTCTTT. As protein: CASSRDRGEAFF.

This clone turned up a few times. The rearrangement joins TRBV7-9 to TRBJ2-2; 8 bases are a match to TRBD2. V lost 5 bases and J lost 7; bases outside the gene matches: 12. CDR3 length: 16 amino acids. Germline-derived CDR1 and CDR2 are SEHNR and FQNEAQ (reference sequence). CDR3: CASSTAGTRGGGELFF. In DNA form, the CDR3 reads TGTGCCAGCAGCACCGCCGGGACTAGAGGTGGCGGGGAGCTGTTTTTT.

The chain employs TRBV11-2 and TRBJ1-2, with D possibly matching TRBD1 (6 bases). The CDR3 is made up of 14 amino acids. Germline CDR1 is SGHAT and CDR2 is FQNNGV. Deletions cut 7 bases from V and 8 bases from J, with 20 bases between. The CDR3 loop reads CASTNLGGAEGYTF. As DNA, the CDR3 is TGTGCCAGCACCAATCTCGGGGGGGCGGAAGGCTACACCTTC.

This chain joins TRBV3-1 (or the pseudogene TRBV3-2) and TRBJ2-7; TRBD2 might be the D (6 bases). In germline, CDR1 is LGHDT, CDR2 YNNKEL (reference sequence). There are 14 residues in the CDR3. Trimming shortened V by 0 bases and J by 3 bases, and 9 bases separated the two germline ends. CDR3: CASSQDGGLYEQYF. The CDR3 nucleotides read TGTGCCAGCAGCCAAGATGGGGGACTCTACGAGCAGTACTTC.

This sequence joins TRBV29-1 and TRBJ1-1; 8 bases match TRBD1. The V segment lost 6 bases and the J segment 4 bases; nucleotides outside the gene matches: 10. CDR3 length: 14 amino acids. The germline gives CDR1 SQVTM, CDR2 ANQGSEA. For the CDR3, the DNA is TGCAGCGTATCGACAGGGGTCTCAGGCACTGAAGCTTTCTTT. It specifies CSVSTGVSGTEAFF.

This clone is medium-sized (0.01 to 0.1%) in the sample. This chain connects TRBV18 to TRBJ1-1; D may be TRBD1 (6 bases). Germline loops: CDR1 KGHSH, CDR2 LQKENI. The germline V and J ends were trimmed by 3 bases and 0 bases, with 14 bases remaining between them. The CDR3 extends over 16 amino acids. CDR3 region: CASSPQRGMMNTEAFF. Here the CDR3 DNA reads TGTGCCAGCTCACCCCAAAGGGGGATGATGAACACTGAAGCTTTCTTT.

This rearrangement joins TRBV2 to TRBJ1-2; 7 bases agree with TRBD1. The V gene end was trimmed by 6 bases and the J gene end by 2 bases; junction bases not matched to a gene: 9. Looked up from germline, CDR1 is SNHLY and CDR2 is FYNNEI. CDR3 length: 15 amino acids. The CDR3 nucleotides read TGTGCCAGCAGAGACAACAGGGGATCGAACTATGGCTACACCTTC. This sequence encodes CASRDNRGSNYGYTF.

This clone was seen only a few times. The DNA of the CDR3 is TGTGCCAGCAGGCGCGGACAGGGGAGCAATCAGCCCCAGCATTTT. This gives the protein CASRRGQGSNQPQHF. This chain connects TRBV6-6 to TRBJ1-5; 9 bases align to TRBD1. The CDR3 has 15 residues. Germline loops: CDR1 MNHNY, CDR2 SVGAGI (reference sequence). The V and J ends lost 6 bases and 1 base, in that order; junction bases with no gene match: 4.

The chain is built from TRBV12-3 or TRBV12-4 and TRBJ2-3; no clear D gene. The CDR3 is 12 amino acids. V was clipped by 5 bases and J by 2 bases, with 5 bases between them. Here the CDR3 reads CASSPSTDTQYF. CDR3 DNA: TGTGCCAGCAGTCCCTCCACAGATACGCAGTATTTT.